These 10 T cell receptor beta chains were sequenced from one sample in a study of CD8 T cells in ankylosing spondylitis. One entry per CDR3 protein results from TCRdb running MiXCR on the 5' RACE reads. The sample contains 200,000 to 250,000 distinct CDR3 sequences, 20% to 30% of which appear only once. The sequencing input was blood, either unsorted or a sorted T cell fraction (not recorded which). The receptor source for this set is a male donor with ankylosing spondylitis or in good health (not recorded which).

V usage is TRBV29-1 and J usage is TRBJ2-1, with TRBD1 as a possible D gene (7 bases). Germline assignment: CDR1 SQVTM and CDR2 ANQGSEA. V lost 8 bases, J lost 3 bases, and 17 bases lay in between. The length of the CDR3 is 14 residues. The chain's CDR3 is CSHVWQGGYNEQFF. The DNA of the CDR3 is TGCAGCCACGTATGGCAGGGGGGCTACAATGAGCAGTTCTTC.

This clonotype has at least ten counts. V gene TRBV5-1 combines with J gene TRBJ2-2; 7 bases agree with TRBD2. CDR1 is SGHRS, CDR2 YFSETQ, per germline. The junction had 2 bases not matched to a gene; V was cut back by 1 base and J by 2 bases. This CDR3 has 15 amino acids. DNA of the CDR3: TGCGCCAGCAGCTTGACGGGACTAAACACCGGGGAGCTGTTTTTT. Translation gives CASSLTGLNTGELFF.

This clonotype has at least ten counts. The rearrangement uses TRBV2 and TRBJ1-2; no reliable D call. The CDR3 runs to 13 residues. CDR1 is SNHLY and CDR2 is FYNNEI in the germline V gene. V lost 6 bases, J lost 4 bases, and 12 bases lay in between. Here the CDR3 reads CASSVGPSYGYTF. Written as DNA, the CDR3 is TGTGCCAGCAGCGTCGGGCCGTCCTATGGCTACACCTTC.

This clonotype was seen more than once but under ten times. The chain has TRBV20-1 and TRBJ2-1; TRBD2 matches 9 bases. Germline assignment: CDR1 DFQATT and CDR2 SNEGSKA (reference sequence). This CDR3 has 15 amino acids. V was clipped by 1 base and J by 6 bases; unmatched bases: 7. Here the CDR3 reads CSARALASGTNEQFF. DNA for the CDR3: TGCAGTGCTAGAGCTTTGGCTAGCGGGACCAATGAGCAGTTCTTC.

This clonotype was seen many times. The V gene is TRBV7-2, the J gene TRBJ2-2; D could derive from TRBD1 or TRBD2 (5 bases each). CDR1 SGHTA and CDR2 FQGNSA come from the germline V gene. This CDR3 spans 16 amino acids. Trimming removed 5 bases from V and 2 bases from J, with 15 bases in between. The CDR3 protein is CASSPRDGRNTGELFF. The CDR3 DNA follows: TGTGCCAGCAGCCCGAGGGACGGAAGAAACACCGGGGAGCTGTTTTTT.

This clonotype was observed at least ten times. The V call is TRBV9, the J call TRBJ2-5, with a weak D call TRBD2 (6 bases). CDR3 length equals 15 residues. CDR1 SGDLS and CDR2 YYNGEE come from the germline V gene. Trimming removed 3 bases at V and 2 bases at J, with 14 bases between. This CDR3 is CASSARVAGQETQYF. The CDR3 nucleotides are TGTGCCAGCAGCGCGAGGGTGGCGGGACAAGAGACCCAGTACTTC. Complete variable domain (other parts from reference TRBV9 and TRBJ2-5): DSGVTQTPKHLITATGQRVTLRCSPRSGDLSVYWYQQSLDQGLQFLIQYYNGEERAKGNILERFSAQQFPDLHSELNLSSLELGDSALYFCASSARVAGQETQYFGPGTRLLVL.

The gene calls are TRBV20-1 and TRBJ2-7; 8 bases match TRBD2. J lost 5 bases, V lost 6 bases, and 9 bases had no gene match. CDR1 and CDR2 from the germline V gene are DFQATT and SNEGSKA (reference sequence). The CDR3 contains 13 residues. The CDR3 protein is CSAPGLDMNEQYF. The CDR3 nucleotides are TGCAGTGCCCCGGGACTAGACATGAACGAGCAGTACTTC.

This clonotype was counted a few times. The chain is built from TRBV30 and TRBJ1-1, with D unclear. The V gene lost 2 bases and the J gene lost 3 bases, with 7 bases spanning the gap. The CDR3 covers 12 residues. Germline CDR1 GTSNPN, CDR2 SVGIG (reference sequence). CDR3: CAWSTVYTEAFF. The DNA for the CDR3 is TGTGCCTGGAGTACCGTATACACTGAAGCTTTCTTT.

This clonotype was detected ten times or more. The chain is built from TRBV7-9 and TRBJ1-5; 10 bases are shared with TRBD1. The CDR3 is 15 residues long. Trimming removed 5 bases from V and 5 bases from J; junction bases left unmatched: 6. Germline assignment: CDR1 SEHNR and CDR2 FQNEAQ (reference sequence). Here the CDR3 DNA reads TGTGCCAGCAGCCTCGGGACAGGGGTGGATCAGCCCCAGCATTTT. Residues: CASSLGTGVDQPQHF.

Many counts were recorded for this clonotype. V gene TRBV28 combines with J gene TRBJ1-4; 9 bases line up with TRBD1. Germline CDR1 is MDHEN and CDR2 is SYDVKM. The CDR3 is 16 amino acids. The junction had 10 bases not matched to a gene; V was cut back by 3 bases and J by 8 bases. The CDR3 loop is CASSLSQTGGEEKLFF. The CDR3 coding sequence is TGTGCCAGCAGTTTGAGCCAGACAGGGGGTGAAGAAAAACTGTTTTTT.